The 31 T cell receptor beta chains below come from one sample, sequenced in a study of blood T cell repertoires in COVID-19. Profiling relied on immunoSEQ multiplex PCR, and the TCRdb table lists in-frame clones only, not all of them. The table records 60,000 to 90,000 clones, 75% to 90% of them present only once. The material sequenced was peripheral blood. The receptor set was obtained from a human donor in a cohort sampled during active COVID-19.

This clone was picked up a small number of times. This sequence joins TRBV3-1 (or the pseudogene TRBV3-2) and TRBJ2-7, with 8 positions matching TRBD1. The junction had 8 bases not matched to a gene; V was cut back by 5 bases and J by 2 bases. This CDR3 region has 15 residues. The V gene's germline CDR1 is LGHDT and CDR2 YNNKEL (reference sequence). The CDR3 sequence is CASSGRDRLTYEQYF. DNA of the CDR3: TGTGCCAGCAGCGGCCGGGACAGGTTAACCTACGAGCAGTACTTC.

This chain uses TRBV25-1 with TRBJ2-3; 14 bases line up with TRBD2. CDR1 is MGHDK and CDR2 is SYGVNS in the germline V gene. This CDR3 contains 15 residues. Trimming removed 8 bases from V and 3 bases from J; junction bases left unmatched: 4. The DNA for the CDR3 is TGTGCCAGCTCCAGACTAGCGGGAGGGACAGATACGCAGTATTTT. It is translated as CASSRLAGGTDTQYF.

This CDR3 reads CASSRGRGFSYEQYF. CDR3 coding DNA: TGTGCCAGCAGCCGTGGCAGGGGATTCTCCTACGAGCAGTACTTC. V is TRBV7-2 and J is TRBJ2-7; D is possibly TRBD1 (6 bases). V dropped 5 bases and J dropped 0 bases, with 14 bases sitting between them. Per germline, CDR1 SGHTA and CDR2 FQGNSA. The CDR3 is 15 residues long.

The chain has TRBV11-1 and TRBJ2-1; D remains unclear. Per germline, CDR1 SGHAT and CDR2 FQDESV (reference sequence). The CDR3 loop spans 15 amino acids. V gave up 5 bases and J gave up 0 bases, with 11 bases separating them. This CDR3 is CASSPSNPSYNEQFF. CDR3 in DNA: TGTGCCAGCAGCCCTAGTAATCCCTCCTACAATGAGCAGTTCTTC.

The chain joins TRBV2 to TRBJ2-1; 7 positions match TRBD2. V lost 7 bases to trimming and J lost 8 bases; unmatched junction nucleotides: 14. This CDR3 is built from 15 residues. CDR1 SNHLY and CDR2 FYNNEI come from the germline V gene. For the CDR3, the DNA is TGTGCCAGCAAGAGGGGCGGGAGTCAATGGGATGAGCAGTTCTTC. It yields the protein CASKRGGSQWDEQFF.

The chain joins TRBV14 to TRBJ2-6; the D gene is possibly TRBD2 (5 bases). Looked up from germline, CDR1 is SGHDN and CDR2 is FVKESK. Deletions cut 0 bases from V and 2 bases from J, with 8 bases between. The CDR3 contains 16 residues. CDR3 sequence reads: CASSQDRGTGANVLTF. CDR3 nucleotides: TGTGCCAGCAGCCAAGATCGAGGGACTGGGGCCAACGTCCTGACTTTC.

The chain couples TRBV5-1 to TRBJ2-5; 7 bases agree with TRBD1. Germline CDR1 SGHRS, CDR2 YFSETQ. Unmatched junction bases numbered 3, after V lost 0 bases and J lost 4 bases. The CDR3 consists of 14 residues. CDR3 residues: CASSLGRGPETQYF. The CDR3 DNA is TGCGCCAGCAGCTTGGGTAGGGGGCCAGAGACCCAGTACTTC.

The chain joins TRBV11-3 to TRBJ2-1, with 10 bases aligning to TRBD1. The CDR3 has 14 amino acids. Germline V gene lookup returns CDR1 SGHNT and CDR2 YENEEA. The junction had 8 bases not matched to a gene; V was cut back by 6 bases and J by 9 bases. The CDR3: CASRRQGARGEQFF. The CDR3 nucleotides are TGTGCCAGCAGACGACAGGGGGCGCGTGGTGAGCAGTTCTTC. The variable domain in full, completed from reference TRBV11-3 and TRBJ2-1, reads EAGVVQSPRYKIIEKKQPVAFWCNPISGHNTLYWYLQNLGQGPELLIRYENEEAVDDSQLPKDRFSAERLKGVDSTLKIQPAELGDSAVYLCASRRQGARGEQFFGPGTRLTVL.

This clone was picked up a small number of times. The V call is TRBV6-5, the J call TRBJ1-5; 10 bases match TRBD1. Germline CDR1 is MNHEY and CDR2 is SVGAGI. The J segment lost 7 bases and the V segment lost 5 bases, leaving 8 bases of the junction unmatched. The CDR3 totals 15 residues. CDR3 in amino acids: CASSISGTGDQPQHF. The CDR3 DNA reads as TGTGCCAGCAGTATTTCGGGGACAGGGGACCAGCCCCAGCATTTT.

The V gene is TRBV18, the J gene TRBJ2-3; TRBD1 agrees at 8 bases. CDR3 length: 15 residues. The junction had 2 bases not matched to a gene; V was cut back by 2 bases and J by 1 base. CDR1 KGHSH and CDR2 LQKENI come from the germline V gene. CDR3 DNA: TGTGCCAGCTCACCAGGACAGGGAGGCACAGATACGCAGTATTTT. It specifies CASSPGQGGTDTQYF.

This chain connects TRBV11-2 to TRBJ1-6; TRBD1 agrees at 8 bases. The CDR3 is made up of 15 amino acids. V trimming: 5 bases; J trimming: 5 bases; junction bases outside the gene matches: 5. Per germline, CDR1 SGHAT and CDR2 FQNNGV. CDR3 residues: CASSPRTGHNSPLHF. The CDR3 region has the DNA TGTGCCAGCAGCCCGCGGACAGGGCATAATTCACCCCTCCACTTT.

This chain joins TRBV29-1 and TRBJ2-1, with TRBD1 matching 9 bases. Germline trimming cut 5 bases from V and 15 bases from J; bases unmatched to any gene: 8. The CDR3 is made up of 11 amino acids. Germline CDR1 and CDR2: SQVTM and ANQGSEA. The CDR3 DNA sequence: TGCAGCGTTCTGGACGGGACAGGGTCGTTCTTC. It yields the protein CSVLDGTGSFF.

DNA for the CDR3: TGTGCCAGCAGCACTCCCGGGACAGGGGGGAGTAAAAAACTGTTTTTT. Translating gives CASSTPGTGGSKKLFF. This chain links TRBV2 with TRBJ1-4; 11 nucleotides match TRBD1. The CDR3 sequence is 16 residues long. The V segment lost 6 bases and the J segment 9 bases; nucleotides outside the gene matches: 12. Germline V gene sequence: CDR1 SNHLY, CDR2 FYNNEI.

This clone was picked up one time. This chain connects TRBV6-5 to TRBJ2-3, with 8 bases aligning to TRBD1. In germline, CDR1 is MNHEY, CDR2 SVGAGI. The ends lost 9 bases at V and 1 base at J; junction bases unmatched: 3. The CDR3 length is 13 residues. CDR3 region: CARGQVGTDTQYF. The CDR3 DNA is TGTGCCAGGGGACAGGTCGGCACAGATACGCAGTATTTT.

This chain uses TRBV11-3 with TRBJ2-5; 9 bases map to TRBD2. CDR1 and CDR2 (germline): SGHNT, YENEEA. Germline trimming cut 5 bases from V and 5 bases from J; bases unmatched to any gene: 12. This CDR3 contains 16 residues. The CDR3: CASSPNGIAGDETQYF. The DNA for the CDR3 is TGTGCCAGCAGCCCCAACGGGATAGCGGGGGACGAGACCCAGTACTTC.

The rearrangement links TRBV30 to TRBJ1-1; no firm D call. CDR1 GTSNPN and CDR2 SVGIG come from the germline V gene (reference sequence). This CDR3 region has 12 residues. V was clipped by 0 bases and J by 0 bases, with 2 bases between them. The CDR3: CAWSVMNTEAFF. CDR3 in DNA: TGTGCCTGGAGTGTTATGAACACTGAAGCTTTCTTT.

The V call is TRBV30, the J call TRBJ2-7; D ambiguous. CDR1 GTSNPN and CDR2 SVGIG come from the germline V gene (reference sequence). The CDR3 covers 12 residues. The V gene lost 1 base and the J gene lost 3 bases, with 7 bases spanning the gap. The CDR3 here is CAWSGSIYEQYF. The CDR3 DNA reads as TGTGCCTGGAGTGGGAGTATCTACGAGCAGTACTTC.

In this sample, this clone turned up a few times. The chain recombines TRBV7-8 with TRBJ2-2, with D possibly being TRBD1 (5 bases). The CDR3 is 17 residues long. The germline gives CDR1 SGHVS, CDR2 FQNEAQ. Trimming cost V 1 base and J 1 base, with 13 bases left between them. DNA of the CDR3: TGTGCCAGCAGCTTAGGGACATTTAGGATGAACACCGGGGAGCTGTTTTTT. Protein sequence: CASSLGTFRMNTGELFF.

The gene calls are TRBV20-1 and TRBJ2-2, with D tentatively TRBD2 (6 bases). With 3 bases removed from V and 5 bases from J, the gap between germline ends came to 10 bases. This CDR3 comprises 13 residues. Germline-derived CDR1 and CDR2 are DFQATT and SNEGSKA (reference sequence). CDR3 sequence reads: CSASSGVTGELFF. CDR3 coding DNA: TGCAGTGCTAGTTCGGGGGTTACCGGGGAGCTGTTTTTT.

The chain recombines TRBV7-3 with TRBJ1-2; D gene ambiguous. The CDR3 is made up of 15 amino acids. V was clipped by 5 bases and J by 4 bases, with 17 bases between them. Germline V CDR1 and CDR2: SGHTA, FQGTGA. The CDR3 nucleotides are TGTGCCAGCAGCCTGGGCCTTGATCCCTTCTATGGCTACACCTTC. Translated: CASSLGLDPFYGYTF. The variable domain in full, completed from reference TRBV7-3 and TRBJ1-2, reads GAGVSQTPSNKVTEKGKYVELRCDPISGHTALYWYRQSLGQGPEFLIYFQGTGAADDSGLPNDRFFAVRPEGSVSTLKIQRTERGDSAVYLCASSLGLDPFYGYTFGSGTRLTVV.

The chain joins TRBV28 to TRBJ1-2; D unresolved. The CDR3 is 18 residues long. Germline CDR1 and CDR2: MDHEN and SYDVKM. V lost 5 bases to trimming and J lost 3 bases, with 25 bases between them. The CDR3 DNA sequence: TGTGCCAGCAGTATTAATCTAGGGCGGGCCCTAACGGACTATGGCTACACCTTC. Residues: CASSINLGRALTDYGYTF.

This clone was seen only a few times. Other nucleotide sequences in the sample specify the same CDR3. The genes are TRBV5-1 and TRBJ2-2; TRBD1 might be the D (6 bases). The ends were cut back, 2 bases at V and 4 bases at J, with 9 bases in the middle. Germline lookup yields CDR1 SGHRS and CDR2 YFSETQ. The CDR3 spans 14 residues. The CDR3 DNA sequence: TGCGCCAGCAGCTTTGGACAGTTCACCGGGGAGCTGTTTTTT. Residues: CASSFGQFTGELFF.

V and J are TRBV7-9 and TRBJ1-5; 8 bases fit TRBD1. V trimming: 6 bases; J trimming: 0 bases; junction bases outside the gene matches: 1. The germline gives CDR1 SEHNR, CDR2 FQNEAQ (reference sequence). CDR3 length: 14 residues. The CDR3 nucleotides read TGTGCCAGCAGTGACAGGGGTAGCAATCAGCCCCAGCATTTT. Its translation is CASSDRGSNQPQHF.

This rearrangement joins TRBV28 to TRBJ1-1; D perhaps matches TRBD1 (5 bases). V shed 6 bases and J shed 1 base, with 18 bases lying between them. Looked up from germline, CDR1 is MDHEN and CDR2 is SYDVKM. This CDR3 region has 16 residues. The chain's CDR3 is CASRQVTVVQNTEAFF. The CDR3 DNA reads as TGTGCCAGCAGACAGGTAACCGTGGTTCAGAACACTGAAGCTTTCTTT.

In its sample, this clone was seen once. J is TRBJ1-5 and V is TRBV7-9; unclear D gene. Looked up from germline, CDR1 is SEHNR and CDR2 is FQNEAQ (reference sequence). CDR3 length: 16 residues. V lost 6 bases and J lost 2, with 17 bases in between. CDR3 residues: CASSSGGRWGNQPQHF. The CDR3 DNA sequence: TGTGCCAGCAGTTCGGGAGGGCGCTGGGGCAATCAGCCCCAGCATTTT.

V and J are TRBV7-8 and TRBJ1-3; no reliable D call. Germline-derived CDR1 and CDR2 are SGHVS and FQNEAQ. The CDR3 sequence is 16 residues long. V was shortened by 1 base and J by 0 bases, with 10 bases between the two germline ends. The CDR3 protein is CASSLEAVLSGNTIYF. The CDR3 bases are TGTGCCAGCAGCTTAGAAGCCGTTCTCTCTGGAAACACCATATATTTT.

V and J are TRBV11-3 and TRBJ1-3; tentatively, D is TRBD1 (5 bases). The germline V gene has CDR1 SGHNT and CDR2 YENEEA. The length of the CDR3 is 12 residues. The V and J ends lost 7 bases and 2 bases respectively, with 6 bases between them. Here the CDR3 DNA reads TGTGCCAGCATGGGGCCTGGAAACACCATATATTTT. Translating it yields CASMGPGNTIYF. The full variable domain, in which reference TRBV11-3 and TRBJ1-3 provide the parts outside the CDR3, is EAGVVQSPRYKIIEKKQPVAFWCNPISGHNTLYWYLQNLGQGPELLIRYENEEAVDDSQLPKDRFSAERLKGVDSTLKIQPAELGDSAVYLCASMGPGNTIYFGEGSWLTVV.

J is TRBJ2-5 and V is TRBV9, with a tentative D call TRBD1 (6 bases). The CDR3 is 14 amino acids. The V and J ends lost 3 bases and 5 bases respectively, with 14 bases between them. Germline-derived CDR1 and CDR2 are SGDLS and YYNGEE. This CDR3 is CASSAGTSGETQYF. CDR3 DNA sequence: TGTGCCAGCAGCGCCGGGACATCCGGGGAGACCCAGTACTTC.

This clone appeared a few times. CDR3 sequence reads: CASSTDYPVGLFF. The CDR3, as DNA: TGTGCCAGCAGCACGGACTACCCCGTCGGGCTGTTTTTT. The J gene is TRBJ2-2, the V gene TRBV7-9, with D possibly being TRBD2 (6 bases). Germline V gene sequence: CDR1 SEHNR, CDR2 FQNEAQ (reference sequence). Trimming pared 5 bases from V and 13 bases from J, leaving 17 bases between. The CDR3 is 13 amino acids.

The CDR3 loop is CASSTTSGSEYEQYF. The CDR3 DNA reads TGTGCCAGCAGCACGACTAGCGGGAGTGAGTACGAGCAGTACTTC. V usage is TRBV6-2 or TRBV6-3 and J usage is TRBJ2-7; 12 positions agree with TRBD2. The CDR3 sequence is 15 residues long. V dropped 6 bases and J dropped 4; count of bases not matched to a gene: 7. CDR1 is MNHEY and CDR2 is SVGEGT in the germline V gene.

This chain connects TRBV2 to TRBJ1-2, with a tentative D call TRBD1 (5 bases). Per germline, CDR1 SNHLY and CDR2 FYNNEI. The CDR3 totals 15 residues. V lost 4 bases, J lost 4 bases, and 16 bases lay in between. CDR3 coding DNA: TGTGCCAGCAGTGCGTCCCGAGGGACTGGCTATGGCTACACCTTC. Translation gives CASSASRGTGYGYTF.